The 23 T cell receptor beta chains listed next were all sequenced from one sample in a study of blood T cell repertoires in COVID-19. Using immunoSEQ multiplex PCR, the repertoire was profiled, and TCRdb retains in-frame clones only, with some absent. The sample records around 320,000 clones, about nine tenths being singletons. The sample taken for sequencing was peripheral blood. These receptors were obtained from a man aged 18 to 30 with active or convalescent COVID-19.

The chain couples TRBV6-5 to TRBJ2-5, with D maybe TRBD2 (6 bases). Germline CDR1 MNHEY, CDR2 SVGAGI. The V end lost 4 bases, the J end lost 5 bases, and 20 bases lay between the germline ends. The CDR3 length is 16 residues. CDR3 region: CASSSEPTSMGETQYF. The CDR3 DNA follows: TGTGCCAGCAGTTCCGAACCTACTAGCATGGGGGAGACCCAGTACTTC.

This rearrangement joins TRBV2 to TRBJ2-3; maybe TRBD2 (6 bases). The V gene lost 6 bases and the J gene lost 3 bases, with 16 bases spanning the gap. The CDR3 is 15 residues long. The V gene's germline CDR1 is SNHLY and CDR2 FYNNEI. The DNA for the CDR3 is TGTGCCAGCAGGCGGGACCTCACGGGGACAGATACGCAGTATTTT. This codes for CASRRDLTGTDTQYF.

The chain joins TRBV28 to TRBJ2-2, with 7 bases matching TRBD2. Germline V CDR1 and CDR2: MDHEN, SYDVKM. There are 16 residues in the CDR3. With V trimmed by 7 bases and J by 5 bases, 13 bases remained unmatched. In nucleotides, the CDR3 is TGTGCCAGCAAGCGGGACCCTCCAACGGGGACCGGGGAGCTGTTTTTT. Translated, it gives CASKRDPPTGTGELFF.

This clone was detected once. The V call is TRBV11-2, the J call TRBJ2-7; no clear D. This CDR3 has 12 residues. The V end was cut by 5 bases, the J end by 2 bases, with 7 bases between. CDR1 SGHAT and CDR2 FQNNGV come from the germline V gene. Here the CDR3 reads CASSHRAYEQYF. In DNA form, the CDR3 reads TGTGCCAGCAGCCATCGGGCCTACGAGCAGTACTTC.

The chain couples TRBV5-1 to TRBJ2-7; TRBD1 might be the D (5 bases). This CDR3 comprises 15 residues. CDR1 is SGHRS, CDR2 YFSETQ, per germline. V lost 0 bases and J 3 bases, leaving 13 bases between the germline ends. The CDR3 loop is CASSLVRVTDYEQYF. CDR3 coding DNA: TGCGCCAGCAGCTTGGTCAGGGTTACTGACTACGAGCAGTACTTC.

The V and J genes are TRBV28 and TRBJ1-2; TRBD1 matches 7 bases. After removal of 5 bases from V and 8 bases from J, the junction contained 8 bases not matched to a gene. CDR1 is MDHEN, CDR2 SYDVKM, per germline. CDR3 length: 13 residues. DNA for the CDR3: TGTGCCAGCAGTCGAGGGGGCTCAGAAGGCTACACCTTC. Amino acid sequence: CASSRGGSEGYTF.

This clone was observed a few times. The chain links TRBV11-2 to TRBJ1-6; D is perhaps TRBD1 (5 bases). With 1 base removed from V and 9 bases from J, the gap between germline ends came to 13 bases. CDR1 SGHAT and CDR2 FQNNGV come from the germline V gene. This CDR3 region has 15 residues. Here the CDR3 reads CASSLVGADGSPLHF. The CDR3 nucleotides read TGTGCCAGCAGCTTAGTTGGGGCAGACGGTTCACCCCTCCACTTT.

The CDR3 region has the DNA TGCGCCAGCAAGAGAGGGTACCAAGAGACCCAGTACTTC. Translating it yields CASKRGYQETQYF. The rearrangement links TRBV5-1 to TRBJ2-5; tentatively, D is TRBD2 (5 bases). V gave up 6 bases and J gave up 0 bases, with 9 bases separating them. This CDR3 is built from 13 residues. In germline, CDR1 is SGHRS, CDR2 YFSETQ.

The V call is TRBV10-3, the J call TRBJ2-2; 16 bases line up with TRBD2. The CDR3 contains 19 residues. J was trimmed by 1 base and V by 6 bases; bases with no gene match: 8. The V gene's germline CDR1 is ENHRY and CDR2 SYGVKD. Here the CDR3 DNA reads TGTGCCATCAGCCCCGGGACTAGCGGGAGGGCCGGGAACACCGGGGAGCTGTTTTTT. Translation: CAISPGTSGRAGNTGELFF.

This chain uses TRBV10-3 with TRBJ2-2; a weak D match, TRBD1 (6 bases). The CDR3 runs to 15 residues. The germline V gene encodes CDR1 ENHRY and CDR2 SYGVKD. V was clipped by 10 bases and J by 2 bases, with 17 bases between them. The DNA for the CDR3 is TGTGCCACCTTAGGAACAGGGCCTAACACCGGGGAGCTGTTTTTT. It is translated as CATLGTGPNTGELFF.

J is TRBJ2-5 and V is TRBV5-5, with TRBD2 as a possible D gene (6 bases). Trimming took off 2 bases at V and 3 bases at J, with 8 bases between the two ends. The CDR3 covers 13 residues. Germline V CDR1 and CDR2: SGHKS, YYEKEE (reference sequence). The CDR3 here is CASSFAGKETQYF. The CDR3 DNA is TGTGCCAGCAGCTTCGCGGGGAAAGAGACCCAGTACTTC.

The rearrangement joins TRBV7-9 to TRBJ2-7; unclear D gene. CDR3 length: 12 amino acids. The V gene's germline CDR1 is SEHNR and CDR2 FQNEAQ (reference sequence). Deletions cut 0 bases from V and 3 bases from J, with 3 bases between. DNA for the CDR3: TGTGCCAGCAGCTTAGCCAACTACGAGCAGTACTTC. Its protein product is CASSLANYEQYF.

The chain is built from TRBV18 and TRBJ2-5; maybe TRBD2 (5 bases). The germline V and J ends were trimmed by 2 bases and 5 bases, with 6 bases remaining between them. This CDR3 region has 12 residues. CDR1 KGHSH and CDR2 LQKENI come from the germline V gene. The CDR3 here is CASSPTGETQYF. CDR3 coding DNA: TGTGCCAGCTCACCAACGGGGGAGACCCAGTACTTC.

This chain uses TRBV5-1 with TRBJ2-2, with a weak D call TRBD1 (6 bases). The CDR3 is 14 amino acids. Germline CDR1 is SGHRS and CDR2 is YFSETQ. V shed 4 bases and J shed 4 bases, with 11 bases lying between them. The CDR3 region is CASSRGTRTGELFF. The CDR3 DNA sequence: TGCGCCAGCAGCAGGGGGACACGCACCGGGGAGCTGTTTTTT.

The chain recombines TRBV2 with TRBJ1-5; 8 nucleotides line up with TRBD1. Germline V gene sequence: CDR1 SNHLY, CDR2 FYNNEI. Trimming removed 6 bases from V and 1 base from J; junction bases left unmatched: 14. The length of the CDR3 is 18 residues. The CDR3: CASRIRTGSNLSNQPQHF. CDR3 sequence (DNA): TGTGCCAGCAGGATTAGGACAGGGAGTAATCTAAGCAATCAGCCCCAGCATTTT.

The CDR3 spells CASSRERNQETQYF. The CDR3 coding sequence is TGTGCCAGCAGCCGGGAGAGAAACCAAGAGACCCAGTACTTC. The rearrangement links TRBV5-8 to TRBJ2-5; a possible D gene is TRBD2 (6 bases). The CDR3 has 14 residues. The V end lost 4 bases, the J end lost 0 bases, and 10 bases lay between the germline ends. The germline V gene encodes CDR1 SGHTS and CDR2 YDEGEE.

The V call is TRBV19, the J call TRBJ1-1; 10 nucleotides agree with TRBD1. The CDR3 spans 16 residues. CDR1 and CDR2 from the germline V gene are LNHDA and SQIVND (reference sequence). The V and J ends lost 5 bases and 5 bases, in that order; junction bases with no gene match: 11. This CDR3 reads CASSAGLDRGRTEAFF. As DNA, the CDR3 is TGTGCCAGTAGTGCAGGATTGGACAGGGGGAGGACTGAAGCTTTCTTT. The variable domain in full, completed from reference TRBV19 and TRBJ1-1, reads DGGITQSPKYLFRKEGQNVTLSCEQNLNHDAMYWYRQDPGQGLRLIYYSQIVNDFQKGDIAEGYSVSREKKESFPLTVTSAQKNPTAFYLCASSAGLDRGRTEAFFGQGTRLTVV.

This clone was counted ten times or more. The genes are TRBV24-1 and TRBJ2-5, with D perhaps matching TRBD1 (5 bases). The CDR3 spans 14 residues. Per the germline V gene, CDR1 is KGHDR and CDR2 is SFDVKD. Trimming took 0 bases from V and 4 from J, leaving 8 bases between them. The CDR3 reads CATSDLRGGETQYF. In DNA form, the CDR3 reads TGTGCCACCAGTGATTTGAGGGGTGGAGAGACCCAGTACTTC.

The chain recombines TRBV5-1 with TRBJ1-1; 7 bases map to TRBD1. This CDR3 region has 15 residues. The V segment lost 3 bases and the J segment 7 bases; nucleotides outside the gene matches: 12. The V gene's germline CDR1 is SGHRS and CDR2 YFSETQ. CDR3 amino acids: CASSSIDREVGEAFF. As DNA, the CDR3 is TGCGCCAGCAGCTCCATTGACAGGGAGGTGGGTGAAGCTTTCTTT.

The J gene is TRBJ1-1, the V gene TRBV4-2; D remains unclear. The CDR3 extends over 15 amino acids. From germline, CDR1 is LGHNA and CDR2 YNFKEQ. V was pared by 2 bases and J by 1 base, with 11 bases between. DNA for the CDR3: TGTGCCAGCAGCCAAAAGTGGCGGGAGAACACTGAAGCTTTCTTT. Its translation is CASSQKWRENTEAFF.

The chain has TRBV7-2 and TRBJ2-5; the match to TRBD2 covers 8 bases. With V trimmed by 2 bases and J by 4 bases, 6 bases remained unmatched. The CDR3 runs to 15 residues. The germline V gene has CDR1 SGHTA and CDR2 FQGNSA. The CDR3 nucleotides are TGTGCCAGCAGCTTATTACCGGGGGGGGGAGAGACCCAGTACTTC. This encodes CASSLLPGGGETQYF.

The chain recombines TRBV20-1 with TRBJ2-2; 11 nucleotides line up with TRBD2. The CDR3 consists of 16 residues. Germline assignment: CDR1 DFQATT and CDR2 SNEGSKA (reference sequence). After removal of 3 bases from V and 2 bases from J, the junction contained 5 bases not matched to a gene. The DNA of the CDR3 is TGCAGTGCTAGTTCTAGCGGGGGGCTAAACACCGGGGAGCTGTTTTTT. This gives the protein CSASSSGGLNTGELFF.

This chain joins TRBV28 and TRBJ2-3, with a weak D call TRBD1 (5 bases). The CDR3 length is 16 residues. Trimming left V 6 bases short and J 4 bases short, with 20 bases between. Germline V gene sequence: CDR1 MDHEN, CDR2 SYDVKM. The CDR3 DNA is TGTGCCAGCAGGACGGACACCGCTCGGCCGGCAGATACGCAGTATTTT. This encodes CASRTDTARPADTQYF.